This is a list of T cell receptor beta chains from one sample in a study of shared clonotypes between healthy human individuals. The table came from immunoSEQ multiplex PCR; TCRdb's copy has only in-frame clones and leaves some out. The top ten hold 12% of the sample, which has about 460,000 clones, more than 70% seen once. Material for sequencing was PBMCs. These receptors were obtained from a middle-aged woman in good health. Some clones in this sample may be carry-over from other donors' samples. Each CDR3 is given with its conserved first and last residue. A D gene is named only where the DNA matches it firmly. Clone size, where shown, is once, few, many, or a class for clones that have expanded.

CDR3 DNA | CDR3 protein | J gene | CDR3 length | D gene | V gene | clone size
TGTGCCAGCAGCCGCGAGTACTCTGGAAACACCATATATTTT | CASSREYSGNTIYF | TRBJ1-3 | 14 | . | TRBV14 | .
TGTGCCAGTAACGGGTGGGTCACAGATACGCAGTATTTT | CASNGWVTDTQYF | TRBJ2-3 | 13 | . | TRBV19 | .
TGTGCCAGCAGCTTATTGGACGGGGAGCTGTTTTTT | CASSLLDGELFF | TRBJ2-2 | 12 | . | TRBV7-3 | .
TGTGCCAGCAGTTTTGACGGTTTTAATGAAAAACTGTTTTTT | CASSFDGFNEKLFF | TRBJ1-4 | 14 | . | TRBV28 | few
TGTGCCTCAAGCATGAACACTGAAGCTTTCTTT | CASSMNTEAFF | TRBJ1-1 | 11 | . | TRBV19 | .
TGCGCCAGCATGCAACAGGGGGGTCAGCCCCAGCATTTT | CASMQQGGQPQHF | TRBJ1-5 | 13 | TRBD1 | TRBV10-2 | .
TGTGCCACCAGCCGCGGACTAGCGGGGGCCTACAATGAGCAGTTCTTC | CATSRGLAGAYNEQFF | TRBJ2-1 | 16 | TRBD2 | TRBV15 | .
TGTGCCAGCAGTAACCGACAGGGCAATCAGCCCCAGCATTTT | CASSNRQGNQPQHF | TRBJ1-5 | 14 | . | TRBV6-1 | .
TGTGCCAGCAGTGATAATCTGGGATCCTACAATGAGCAGTTCTTC | CASSDNLGSYNEQFF | TRBJ2-1 | 15 | . | TRBV2 | .
TGTGCCAGCAGCCGCGGACAGGGTAGGTCCTACGAGCAGTACTTC | CASSRGQGRSYEQYF | TRBJ2-7 | 15 | TRBD1 | TRBV7-9 | .
TGTGCCAGTAGTCCATCGACAGGGGCCTATGGCTACACCTTC | CASSPSTGAYGYTF | TRBJ1-2 | 14 | TRBD1 | TRBV19 | .
TGTGCCAGCCGAGAAGGAGGCCTAACGTCCTACGAGCAGTACTTC | CASREGGLTSYEQYF | TRBJ2-7 | 15 | . | TRBV6-1 | .
TGTGCCAGTAGTACCATCGTATTAGCGGGAAACACAGATACGCAGTATTTT | CASSTIVLAGNTDTQYF | TRBJ2-3 | 17 | TRBD2 | TRBV19 | .
TGTGCCAGCAGCTTGCACTCCAGCTCCTACAATGAGCAGTTCTTC | CASSLHSSSYNEQFF | TRBJ2-1 | 15 | . | TRBV5-4 | .
TGCGCCAGCAGCTTGGATGAGGGAATGAACACTGAAGCTTTCTTT | CASSLDEGMNTEAFF | TRBJ1-1 | 15 | . | TRBV5-1 | .
TGTGCCAGCAGCCCGACAGGGGGTTATGAAAAACTGTTTTTT | CASSPTGGYEKLFF | TRBJ1-4 | 14 | TRBD1 | TRBV14 | .
TGTGCCAGCAGCCCCAGGGACAGGGCAAGCTCTGGGGCCAACGTCCTGACTTTC | CASSPRDRASSGANVLTF | TRBJ2-6 | 18 | TRBD1 | TRBV7-3 | once
TGCGCCAGCAGCTTGGTCTTAGCGGGAACTTACGAGCAGTACTTC | CASSLVLAGTYEQYF | TRBJ2-7 | 15 | TRBD2 | TRBV5-1 | .
TGTGCCAGCAGCTTAAATACGGGAGATACGCAGTATTTT | CASSLNTGDTQYF | TRBJ2-3 | 13 | . | TRBV11-2 | .
TGTGCCAGCAGTAACCACAGGGAAGTGAACGAGCAGTACTTC | CASSNHREVNEQYF | TRBJ2-7 | 14 | . | TRBV6-5 | once
TGCGCCAGCAGCCAAGTTGGACTTGGGAGTTACGAGCAGTACTTC | CASSQVGLGSYEQYF | TRBJ2-7 | 15 | . | TRBV4-3 | once
TGTGCCAGCAGTCCCCCCGGGGGGGGCTTCTACGAGCAGTACTTC | CASSPPGGGFYEQYF | TRBJ2-7 | 15 | TRBD2 | TRBV28 | .
TGTGCCTGGAGTGTACCCCGCCTAGATGAGCAGTTCTTC | CAWSVPRLDEQFF | TRBJ2-1 | 13 | . | TRBV30 | .
TGCGCCAGCAGCCAAGAGTGGTTCAGTGCCTCCTACGAGCAGTACTTC | CASSQEWFSASYEQYF | TRBJ2-7 | 16 | . | TRBV4-1 | .
TGTGCCTGGAGTAGGGGAAATAATTCACCCCTCCACTTT | CAWSRGNNSPLHF | TRBJ1-6 | 13 | . | TRBV30 | .
TGTGCCAGTAGTACTACAGGGGACACTGAAGCTTTCTTT | CASSTTGDTEAFF | TRBJ1-1 | 13 | TRBD1 | TRBV19 | .
TGTGCCAGCAGCTTCTTCGAATCGGGCAAAAACATTCAGTACTTC | CASSFFESGKNIQYF | TRBJ2-4 | 15 | . | TRBV11-2 | .
TGTGCCAGCTCACCGTCACTAGCGGGAACCTACGAGCAGTACTTC | CASSPSLAGTYEQYF | TRBJ2-7 | 15 | TRBD2 | TRBV18 | .
TGTGCCAGCAGCGTAGCCGGCCTGAACACTGAAGCTTTCTTT | CASSVAGLNTEAFF | TRBJ1-1 | 14 | . | TRBV9 | once
TGCGCCAGCAGCCCCCGGCGGGATGCCACCGGGGAGCTGTTTTTT | CASSPRRDATGELFF | TRBJ2-2 | 15 | . | TRBV5-1 | once
TGTGCCAGCAGTGCCGGGTGGTCTGAAGCTTTCTTT | CASSAGWSEAFF | TRBJ1-1 | 12 | . | TRBV2 | many